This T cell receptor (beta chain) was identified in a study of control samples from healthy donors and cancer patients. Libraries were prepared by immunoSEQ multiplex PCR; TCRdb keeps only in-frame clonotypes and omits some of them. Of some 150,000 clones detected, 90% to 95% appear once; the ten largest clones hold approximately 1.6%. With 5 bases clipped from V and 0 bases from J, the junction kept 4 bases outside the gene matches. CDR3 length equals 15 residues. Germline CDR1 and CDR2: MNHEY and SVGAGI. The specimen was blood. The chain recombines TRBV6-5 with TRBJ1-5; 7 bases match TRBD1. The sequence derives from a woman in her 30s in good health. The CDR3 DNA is TGTGCCAGCAGTCGACAGGGCGGTAGCAATCAGCCCCAGCATTTT. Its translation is CASSRQGGSNQPQHF.